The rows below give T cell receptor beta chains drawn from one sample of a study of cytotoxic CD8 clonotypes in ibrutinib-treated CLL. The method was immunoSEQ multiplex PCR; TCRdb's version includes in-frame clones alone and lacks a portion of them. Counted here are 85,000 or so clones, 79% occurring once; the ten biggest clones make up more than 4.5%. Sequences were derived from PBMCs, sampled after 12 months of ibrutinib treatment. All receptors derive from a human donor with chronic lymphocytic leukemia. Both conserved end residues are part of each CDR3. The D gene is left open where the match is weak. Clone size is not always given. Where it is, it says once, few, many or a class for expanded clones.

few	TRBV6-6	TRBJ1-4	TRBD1	TGTGCCAGCAGAGACCACAGGGGGCACAATGAAAAACTGTTTTTT	CASRDHRGHNEKLFF
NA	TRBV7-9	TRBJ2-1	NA	TGTGCCAGCAGCTTGACCCTCGGAGGGGGGCGCGAGCAGTTCTTC	CASSLTLGGGREQFF
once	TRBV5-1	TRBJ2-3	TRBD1	TGCGCCAGCAGCTTGGATGGGACAGGGGGCGATACGCAGTATTTT	CASSLDGTGGDTQYF
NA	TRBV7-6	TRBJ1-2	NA	TGTGCCAGCAGCCCCAGAGAGGGAGGTGGCTACACCTTC	CASSPREGGGYTF
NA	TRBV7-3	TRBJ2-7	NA	TGTGCCAGCAGCTTCGGGCCGTCGTACGAGCAGTACTTC	CASSFGPSYEQYF
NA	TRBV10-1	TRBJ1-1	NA	TGCGCCAGCAGTGAGGAGGGCAGAATGAACACTGAAGCTTTCTTT	CASSEEGRMNTEAFF
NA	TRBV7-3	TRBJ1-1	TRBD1	TGTGCCAGCAGCCCCAGGGACAGGGCCCCAGCTTTCTTT	CASSPRDRAPAFF
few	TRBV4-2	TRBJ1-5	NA	TGTGCCAGCAGCCCCAGCGGGGGGGGTGGCAATCAGCCCCAGCATTTT	CASSPSGGGGNQPQHF
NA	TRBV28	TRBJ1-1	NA	TGTGCCAGCAGCCCTAGGGGGGCGGGCCCCAAGAACACTGAAGCTTTCTTT	CASSPRGAGPKNTEAFF
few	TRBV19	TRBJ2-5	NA	TGTGCCAGTAGCAACCAGGTACACCAAGAGACCCAGTACTTC	CASSNQVHQETQYF
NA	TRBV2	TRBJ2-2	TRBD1	TGTGCCAGCACCCGCCCCCGGGACAGGGGGCGCGACGGGGAGCTGTTTTTT	CASTRPRDRGRDGELFF
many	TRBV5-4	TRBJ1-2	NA	TGTGCCAGCAGCTTGGACCTAGGGGGCTACACCTTC	CASSLDLGGYTF
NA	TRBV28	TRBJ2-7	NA	TGTGCCAGCAGTCTTGGGGGGGCCCCCCCCTACGAGCAGTACTTC	CASSLGGAPPYEQYF
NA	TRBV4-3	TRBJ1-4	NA	TGCGCCAGCAGCCAAGATGACGAAAAACTGTTTTTT	CASSQDDEKLFF
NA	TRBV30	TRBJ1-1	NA	TGTGCCTGGAGGACGGGGGGGGATGGTGAAGCTTTCTTT	CAWRTGGDGEAFF
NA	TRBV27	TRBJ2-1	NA	TGTGCCAGCAGTTTTGTAGCGAGCGACAATGAGCAGTTCTTC	CASSFVASDNEQFF
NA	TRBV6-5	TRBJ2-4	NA	TGTGCCAGCAGAGGCCTCAAAAACATTCAGTACTTC	CASRGLKNIQYF
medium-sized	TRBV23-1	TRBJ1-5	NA	TGCGCCAGCAGTCAATCGGGCCGGGGCAATCAGCCCCAGCATTTT	CASSQSGRGNQPQHF
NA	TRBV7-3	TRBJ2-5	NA	TGTGCCAGCAGCTCCTCCCGGGACTCCGGGGTCCAGTACTTC	CASSSSRDSGVQYF
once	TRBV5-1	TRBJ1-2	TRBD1	TGCGCCAGCAGCTTGGGGACAGGGCATGGCTACACCTTC	CASSLGTGHGYTF
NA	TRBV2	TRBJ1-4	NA	TGTGCCAGCAGAGGAGACATTCCTAATGAAAAACTGTTTTTT	CASRGDIPNEKLFF
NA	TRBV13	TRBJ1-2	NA	TGTGCCAGCAGCTCCGTGGGACGGGGCCAAGACTATGGCTACACCTTC	CASSSVGRGQDYGYTF
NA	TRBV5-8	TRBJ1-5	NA	TGTGCCAGCAGCTTGCGGGGTCAGCCCCAGCATTTT	CASSLRGQPQHF
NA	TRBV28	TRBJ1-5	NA	TGTGCCAGCAGTTTTTCGGTCAATCAGCCCCAGCATTTT	CASSFSVNQPQHF